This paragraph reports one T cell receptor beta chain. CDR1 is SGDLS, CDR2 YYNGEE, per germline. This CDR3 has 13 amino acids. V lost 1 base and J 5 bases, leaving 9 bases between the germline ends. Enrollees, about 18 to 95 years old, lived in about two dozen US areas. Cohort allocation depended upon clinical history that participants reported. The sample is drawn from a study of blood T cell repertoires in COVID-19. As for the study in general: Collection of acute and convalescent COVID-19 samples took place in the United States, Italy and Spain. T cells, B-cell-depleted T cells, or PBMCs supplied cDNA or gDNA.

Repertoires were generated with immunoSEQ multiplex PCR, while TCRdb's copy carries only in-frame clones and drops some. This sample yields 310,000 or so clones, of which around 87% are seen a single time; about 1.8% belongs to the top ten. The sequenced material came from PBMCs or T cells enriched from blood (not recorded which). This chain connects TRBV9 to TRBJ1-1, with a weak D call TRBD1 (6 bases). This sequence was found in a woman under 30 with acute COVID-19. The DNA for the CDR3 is TGTGCCAGCAGCGTAACCCAGGGGACTGAAGCTTTCTTT. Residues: CASSVTQGTEAFF.